This T cell receptor beta chain stems from a study of beta chain features in type 1 diabetes (dated by TCRdb to 2017 to 2018). Regarding the complete study: Mean age, gender distribution, total cell number and subset yield were not different between patients and healthy donors. A total of just under 110,000,000 sorted cells were examined across all samples, and RNA yield correlated strongly with the number of cells per subset. In the study, recently diagnosed type 1 diabetes patients and matched healthy donors were compared on the TCRB repertoires of their sorted circulating CD4+ T cell subsets. Regulatory and stem cell-like memory subsets were isolated from only 8 patients and 8 healthy donors, whereas naive and central memory subsets came from all 28 donors.

A single peripheral blood draw of around 0.11 L on average was collected from each donor into heparinised tubes. Naive, central memory, regulatory and stem cell-like memory CD4+ T cells were sorted on a BD FACSAria II using a panel including CD45RO, CCR7, CD25, CD127, CD95 and CD27. All sorted populations exceeded 95% purity. PBMCs were separated immediately by Lymphoprep density gradient centrifugation and were stained directly, without being cultured. So that batch effects would be minimized, each experiment stained and sorted samples in pairs, pairing one healthy donor with one patient. The CDR3 runs 13 residues from the cysteine to the phenylalanine. Solely the CDR3 DNA is kept, with 39 bases framed from the first base. V is pared back by 4 bases and J by 4 bases, with 10 bases lying between the germline termini. The CDR1 and CDR2 encoded by the germline V gene are ENHRY and SYGVKD. Findings and caveats that apply to the study as a whole: The naive, central memory and regulatory TCRB repertoires appeared to resemble one another more closely among patients than among healthy donors. Because cDNA was sequenced instead of genomic DNA, activated cells with high expression could be over-represented, although the groups did not differ in activation or CD3 levels. Patients with type 1 diabetes made fewer insertions and deleted more nucleotides at VDJ recombination sites, implying thymic rearrangement abnormalities. PCR may preferentially amplify shorter templates, but because patient and control samples were amplified and corrected together, any resulting skew would affect both groups equally. HLA sub-analyses involved small numbers of individuals, so any influence of HLA type on TCRB rearrangement remained unresolved. Type 1 diabetes patients showed a moderate but significant shortening of TCRB CDR3 length in all four CD4+ subsets.

Only a few counts were recorded for this clone. The specificity of this receptor is unknown. There are no base qualities to consult, and no much larger clone falls within one base. The High Capacity cDNA Reverse Transcription Kit was used to reverse transcribe all of the isolated RNA, meaning that expressed TCRB transcripts were what got sequenced. Deep immunoSEQ sequencing was applied to naive, central memory and regulatory T cell samples, giving an average of about 3.8 million total reads per sample. Sorted cells were lysed in RLT buffer and RNA was extracted with DNase-treated RNeasy Micro or Mini kits, depending on cell number. Each cell subset was processed separately to prevent cross-contamination, with patient and healthy donor samples processed together. The immunoSEQ multiplex PCR was used to amplify TCRB sequences from cDNA, generating 87-bp fragments that spanned the CDR3 region. The amplicons were sequenced using the Illumina HiSeq platform. Per the authors' processing: PCR bias was corrected computationally using synthetic template baselines, and reads within Hamming distance 2 were collapsed, with unmergeable singletons discarded. Reads were aligned against IMGT to assign V, D and J genes, CDR3 length and insertions or deletions at six rearrangement sites. Within each subset, clonotype counts were normalized to the number of sorted cells before true diversity and Gini coefficients were calculated with the tcR R package. The overlap coefficient, calculated on TCRB nucleotide sequences, was used to quantify repertoire sharing. Out-of-frame TCRB sequences from naive cells were analyzed as a proxy for the pre-selection repertoire. TCRdb retrieved this table from immuneACCESS and kept in-frame rearrangements only. Not all clones are present; in checked studies, unresolved V genes account for under half, and no reason is known for the remainder. The D gene and trimming were derived from the DNA, and the V and J assignments and clone size from that table. The sample table shows about 260,000 clones, and around 68% are seen once. 0.053% of the sample rests with the top ten.

The TCR sequence derives from a man in his thirties or forties in good health. What was sequenced was naive CD4+ T cells from blood. In light of the paper, this sample's cell subset or site label describes: true naive CD4+ T cells. The chain is made from TRBV10-3 and TRBJ2-5; the D gene is perhaps TRBD1, from 5 matching bases. The sequenced DNA: TGTGCCATCAGTGGACAGCAATTAGAGACCCAGTACTTC. Its translation reads: CAISGQQLETQYF.